The 2 T cell receptor beta chains in this list originate from one sample, sequenced in a study of blood T cell repertoires in COVID-19. TCRdb keeps only in-frame clones here, not all; method: immunoSEQ multiplex PCR. The sample lists 25,000 to 40,000 clones, 85% occurring once. Sequencing was performed on peripheral blood. The receptors were sampled from a woman aged 55-69 years with active COVID-19.

The V call is TRBV19, the J call TRBJ2-5, with D possibly TRBD2 on 7 matching bases. V was trimmed by 10 bases and J by 5 bases, leaving 17 bases between them. The CDR3 is 13 residues long. The germline gives CDR1 LNHDA, CDR2 SQIVND (reference sequence). This CDR3 reads CATSKGGLETQYF. The CDR3 DNA reads as TGTGCCACCTCGAAGGGGGGGCTCGAGACCCAGTACTTC. Full variable domain (rest looked up from reference TRBV19 and TRBJ2-5): DGGITQSPKYLFRKEGQNVTLSCEQNLNHDAMYWYRQDPGQGLRLIYYSQIVNDFQKGDIAEGYSVSREKKESFPLTVTSAQKNPTAFYLCATSKGGLETQYFGPGTRLLVL.

This rearrangement joins TRBV9 to TRBJ1-6; D remains ambiguous. The CDR3 sequence is 15 residues long. Germline CDR1 reads SGDLS; CDR2 reads YYNGEE. V dropped 3 bases and J dropped 0 bases, with 7 bases sitting between them. This CDR3 reads CASSGGGSYNSPLHF. CDR3 bases: TGTGCCAGCAGCGGCGGAGGCTCCTATAATTCACCCCTCCACTTT.